This T cell receptor beta chain was identified during a study of cytomegalovirus exposure and HLA in healthy donors. As for the study in general: The same platform as the approximately 660 first-cohort repertoires was used for the 100 to 150 validation repertoires, a later analysis reported.

Here immunoSEQ multiplex PCR was the method, and the copy in TCRdb shows in-frame clones only, minus some. This table has about 250,000 clones, about 90% appearing once. CDR3 size: 16 residues. J gave up 2 bases and V 3 bases, and 3 bases lay outside the gene matches. CDR1 and CDR2 from the germline V gene are SGDLS and YYNGEE. Sequencing used PBMCs. This sequence originates from a man between 18 and 35 years old in good health and CMV-seropositive. The chain recombines TRBV9 with TRBJ2-2; TRBD2 matches at 11 bases. CDR3: CASSAGLAVNTGELFF. The DNA for the CDR3 is TGTGCCAGCAGCGCGGGACTAGCGGTCAACACCGGGGAGCTGTTTTTT. The whole variable domain, remainder taken from reference TRBV9 and TRBJ2-2, is DSGVTQTPKHLITATGQRVTLRCSPRSGDLSVYWYQQSLDQGLQFLIQYYNGEERAKGNILERFSAQQFPDLHSELNLSSLELGDSALYFCASSAGLAVNTGELFFGEGSRLTVL.